What follows are 13 T cell receptor beta chains derived from one specimen sequenced in a study of T cell responses to AZD1222 COVID-19 vaccine. Generated by immunoSEQ multiplex PCR, the TCRdb table keeps only in-frame clones and is missing some. This sample yields 100,000 to 150,000 clones, of which 80% to 90% are seen a single time; roughly 1.6% belongs to the top ten. The sample consisted of peripheral blood, taken on day 0 of AZD1222 vaccination. The receptors here all came from an adult in good health.

This sequence joins TRBV19 and TRBJ1-5; possibly TRBD1 for D (5 bases). Trimming removed 6 bases at V and 5 bases at J, with 17 bases between. This CDR3 contains 15 residues. The germline V gene encodes CDR1 LNHDA and CDR2 SQIVND (reference sequence). The CDR3 DNA reads TGTGCCAGTAGCCGTACAGTGCGGGGACATCAGCCCCAGCATTTT. The encoded protein is CASSRTVRGHQPQHF.

This chain connects TRBV19 to TRBJ1-1; 11 bases are a match to TRBD1. V shed 4 bases, J shed 4 bases, and the junction held 8 bases outside the gene matches. The germline V gene has CDR1 LNHDA and CDR2 SQIVND (reference sequence). The CDR3 spans 16 residues. This CDR3 reads CASSTGQGAGATEAFF. The CDR3 region has the DNA TGTGCCAGTAGTACTGGACAGGGGGCGGGGGCCACTGAAGCTTTCTTT.

The V call is TRBV7-2, the J call TRBJ2-7, with 10 bases fitting TRBD2. CDR1 and CDR2 (germline): SGHTA, FQGNSA. Trimming removed 1 base from V and 7 bases from J; junction bases left unmatched: 10. The CDR3 is 16 residues long. CDR3 residues: CASSLGSTSGFPEQYF. The CDR3, as DNA: TGTGCCAGCAGCTTAGGGTCGACTAGCGGGTTTCCGGAGCAGTACTTC.

This rearrangement joins TRBV11-2 to TRBJ1-4, with D unresolved. Germline assignment: CDR1 SGHAT and CDR2 FQNNGV. Trimming pared 1 base from V and 4 bases from J, leaving 13 bases between. The CDR3 runs 16 residues. CDR3 residues: CASSLGYGGINEKLFF. CDR3 nucleotides: TGTGCCAGCAGCTTAGGGTACGGCGGGATTAATGAAAAACTGTTTTTT.

The chain recombines TRBV7-6 with TRBJ1-4, with D possibly TRBD1 on 6 matching bases. CDR3 length: 16 residues. V shed 2 bases and J shed 7 bases, with 17 bases lying between them. Per the germline V gene, CDR1 is SGHVS and CDR2 is FNYEAQ. This chain's CDR3 is CASSLFGEGEGEKLFF. CDR3 nucleotide sequence: TGTGCCAGCAGCTTATTTGGGGAGGGGGAAGGTGAAAAACTGTTTTTT.

The rearrangement joins TRBV10-3 to TRBJ1-5; D gene uncertain. The CDR3 has 15 amino acids. V lost 3 bases, J lost 2 bases, and 11 bases lay in between. The germline V gene has CDR1 ENHRY and CDR2 SYGVKD. CDR3 protein: CAISDSVAGNQPQHF. The CDR3 DNA follows: TGTGCCATCAGTGACTCGGTGGCGGGCAATCAGCCCCAGCATTTT.

The chain couples TRBV11-2 to TRBJ1-1; D perhaps matches TRBD1 (6 bases). The CDR3 length is 15 residues. Germline CDR1 is SGHAT and CDR2 is FQNNGV. Trimming took 5 bases from V and 1 from J, leaving 14 bases between them. The DNA of the CDR3 is TGTGCCAGCAGCCCTGGGGGGCGGTCGAACACTGAAGCTTTCTTT. Protein: CASSPGGRSNTEAFF.

This clone was recorded only once. Additional DNA sequences in this sample encode the identical CDR3. The chain uses TRBV24-1 and TRBJ2-7; no clear D gene. Germline CDR1 and CDR2: KGHDR and SFDVKD. This CDR3 spans 13 amino acids. V was shortened by 4 bases and J by 7 bases, with 13 bases between the two germline ends. The CDR3 is CATSDPGFGEQYF. As DNA, the CDR3 is TGTGCCACCAGTGACCCCGGGTTCGGGGAGCAGTACTTC.

The rearrangement joins TRBV19 to TRBJ2-7; no reliable D call. Looked up from germline, CDR1 is LNHDA and CDR2 is SQIVND (reference sequence). The length of the CDR3 is 13 residues. The V end was cut by 5 bases, the J end by 2 bases, with 10 bases between. The CDR3 loop reads CASSPSRTYEQYF. The CDR3 DNA sequence: TGTGCCAGTAGTCCCTCCCGAACCTACGAGCAGTACTTC. Full variable domain (remainder filled in from reference TRBV19 and TRBJ2-7): DGGITQSPKYLFRKEGQNVTLSCEQNLNHDAMYWYRQDPGQGLRLIYYSQIVNDFQKGDIAEGYSVSREKKESFPLTVTSAQKNPTAFYLCASSPSRTYEQYFGPGTRLTVT.

The chain employs TRBV29-1 and TRBJ1-4, with TRBD1 matching over 7 bases. Germline assignment: CDR1 SQVTM and CDR2 ANQGSEA. After removal of 4 bases from V and 3 bases from J, the junction contained 2 bases not matched to a gene. CDR3 size: 13 residues. This CDR3 is CSVAGTANEKLFF. CDR3 coding DNA: TGCAGCGTTGCCGGGACAGCTAATGAAAAACTGTTTTTT.

V usage is TRBV14 and J usage is TRBJ1-1; D not certain. The CDR3 covers 13 residues. Germline CDR1 is SGHDN and CDR2 is FVKESK. Trimming took off 1 base at V and 4 bases at J, with 7 bases between the two ends. The CDR3 spells CASSQVASTEAFF. CDR3 nucleotide sequence: TGTGCCAGCAGCCAAGTGGCGAGCACTGAAGCTTTCTTT. Using reference TRBV14 and TRBJ1-1 for the parts outside the CDR3, the full variable domain is EAGVTQFPSHSVIEKGQTVTLRCDPISGHDNLYWYRRVMGKEIKFLLHFVKESKQDESGMPNNRFLAERTGGTYSTLKVQPAELEDSGVYFCASSQVASTEAFFGQGTRLTVV.

CDR3 region: CASSQEVWGQETQYF. CDR3 sequence (DNA): TGTGCCAGCAGCCAAGAAGTATGGGGCCAAGAGACCCAGTACTTC. The chain joins TRBV4-2 to TRBJ2-5; D call uncertain. Trimming cost V 0 bases and J 1 base, with 9 bases left between them. Germline V gives CDR1 LGHNA, CDR2 YNFKEQ. This CDR3 is built from 15 residues.

The genes are TRBV5-1 and TRBJ1-4, with D tentatively TRBD1 (6 bases). The CDR3 runs 15 residues. In germline, CDR1 is SGHRS, CDR2 YFSETQ. Trimming stripped 3 bases from V and 0 bases from J, with 9 bases between. CDR3 amino acids: CASSWGGSTNEKLFF. CDR3 coding DNA: TGCGCCAGCAGCTGGGGGGGCTCAACTAATGAAAAACTGTTTTTT.